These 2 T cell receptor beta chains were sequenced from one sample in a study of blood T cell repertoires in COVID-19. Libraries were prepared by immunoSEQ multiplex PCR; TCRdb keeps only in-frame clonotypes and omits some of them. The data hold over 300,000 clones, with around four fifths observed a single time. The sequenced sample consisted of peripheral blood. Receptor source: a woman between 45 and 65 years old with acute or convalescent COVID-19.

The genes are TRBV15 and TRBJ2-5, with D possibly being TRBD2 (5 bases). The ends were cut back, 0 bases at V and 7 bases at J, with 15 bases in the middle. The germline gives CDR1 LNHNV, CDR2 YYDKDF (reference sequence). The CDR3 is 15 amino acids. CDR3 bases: TGTGCCACCAGCAGAGATTTCGGGTCGGAGGTGACCCAGTACTTC. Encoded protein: CATSRDFGSEVTQYF.

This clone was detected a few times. CDR3 in DNA: TGTGCCAGCAGCTTAGGGGTGGGGCATCAGCCCCAGCATTTT. Amino acid sequence: CASSLGVGHQPQHF. J is TRBJ1-5 and V is TRBV7-9; tentative D call: TRBD1 (5 bases). CDR1 and CDR2 (germline): SEHNR, FQNEAQ (reference sequence). Trimming stripped 1 base from V and 5 bases from J, with 9 bases between. The CDR3 is made up of 14 amino acids. Supplemented by reference TRBV7-9 and TRBJ1-5, the full variable domain reads DTGVSQNPRHKITKRGQNVTFRCDPISEHNRLYWYRQTLGQGPEFLTYFQNEAQLEKSRLLSDRFSAERPKGSFSTLEIQRTEQGDSAMYLCASSLGVGHQPQHFGDGTRLSIL.